This T cell receptor beta chain came from a study of T cell responses to AZD1222 COVID-19 vaccine. General study results and limits: Once two AZD1222 doses were given, Spike-specific TCR breadth and depth went up. The donor group comprised mostly white British people and more females; the analysis possibly underestimated clonal diversity. Regions left unmutated in variants are reportedly the target of nearly half of spike-specific TCRs. Repertoire sampling was restricted to post-peak T cell response timepoints.

Germline values: CDR1 KGHDR, CDR2 SFDVKD. The CDR3 contains 15 residues. The V segment lost 4 bases and the J segment 1 base; nucleotides outside the gene matches: 2. Worth noting for this clone: No antigen is known for it.

Clones were read by immunoSEQ multiplex PCR, and TCRdb kept only the in-frame ones, dropping some. The sample has fewer than 85,000 clones, about 90% seen once; the top ten hold approximately 6.5%. Sequenced here: peripheral blood, sampled on day 0 of MenACWY control vaccination. The clonotype comes from an adult in good health. V and J are TRBV24-1 and TRBJ2-3; 9 positions agree with TRBD2. The DNA of the CDR3 is TGTGCCACCAGTGAATTAGCGGGGGGCACAGATACGCAGTATTTT. Its translation: CATSELAGGTDTQYF.